Shown below are 3 T cell receptor beta chains from a single sample sequenced in a study of cytomegalovirus exposure and HLA in healthy donors. Measured with immunoSEQ multiplex PCR; TCRdb has only the in-frame clones, and not every one. The table records under 95,000 clones, around 90% of them present only once. Sequenced: PBMCs. These receptor sequences come from a man aged 25 to 40 in good health and CMV-seronegative.

In its sample, this clone was seen a few times. The chain links TRBV7-9 to TRBJ1-1; D unclear. The CDR3 loop spans 14 amino acids. Trimming left V 5 bases short and J 2 bases short, with 12 bases between. Germline V lookup: CDR1 SEHNR, CDR2 FQNEAQ (reference sequence). DNA for the CDR3: TGTGCCAGCAGCCGCCGGCAGGTAAACACTGAAGCTTTCTTT. It specifies CASSRRQVNTEAFF.

This sequence joins TRBV19 and TRBJ2-1, with TRBD2 matching over 7 bases. CDR1 LNHDA and CDR2 SQIVND come from the germline V gene (reference sequence). V shed 4 bases, J shed 5 bases, and the junction held 14 bases outside the gene matches. The CDR3 totals 17 residues. CDR3 coding DNA: TGTGCCAGTAGTACCCCTTTTGGGCGGGAGATCGACAATGAGCAGTTCTTC. Residues: CASSTPFGREIDNEQFF.

The chain combines TRBV30 with TRBJ1-4; weak D call: TRBD1 (6 bases). The CDR3 is made up of 14 amino acids. Germline CDR1 is GTSNPN and CDR2 is SVGIG (reference sequence). V lost 0 bases and J lost 7, with 12 bases in between. The CDR3 region is CAWSVKGGGEKLFF. As DNA, the CDR3 is TGTGCCTGGAGTGTAAAGGGAGGGGGTGAAAAACTGTTTTTT.